These 12 T cell receptor beta chains share one sample of origin, sequenced in a study of cytomegalovirus exposure and HLA in healthy donors (dated by TCRdb to about 2017). Library generation was performed with the immunoSEQ multiplex PCR assay. For the multiplex PCR, a mixture combining 60 forward primers for TCR Vbeta segments and 13 reverse primers for TCR Jbeta segments was used. The table was pulled from immuneACCESS by TCRdb, which kept in-frame rearrangements only. Such tables lose some clones; where checked, under half of the loss comes from unresolved V genes, and the rest has no known cause. The sample table records around 110,000 clones; 80% to 90% of these occur just once. The ten largest clones capture approximately 1.5% of the sample. Sample: PBMCs. These receptor sequences come from a man aged 50-60 years in good health and CMV-seronegative.

Comments on this clone: The junction departs from germline at one end; a sequencing error may be responsible. CDR3 residues: CSSSLEGGIVRMNTEAFF. The CDR3 DNA reads as TGTTCCAGCAGCTTAGAGGGGGGGATCGTCCGCATGAACACTGAAGCTTTCTTT. This chain links TRBV7-9 with TRBJ1-1; D might be TRBD1 (6 bases). Per germline, CDR1 SEHNR and CDR2 FQNEAQ (reference sequence). The CDR3 spans 18 residues.

The J gene is TRBJ2-3, the V gene TRBV11-2; 7 positions match TRBD2. With 6 bases clipped from V and 2 bases from J, the junction kept 5 bases outside the gene matches. The CDR3 is 14 amino acids. Germline V CDR1 and CDR2: SGHAT, FQNNGV. The CDR3 protein is CASSWSGATDTQYF. Here the CDR3 DNA reads TGTGCCAGCAGTTGGAGCGGGGCCACAGATACGCAGTATTTT.

The chain recombines TRBV2 with TRBJ1-6, with 9 bases identical to TRBD1. J lost 7 bases, V lost 6 bases, and 4 bases had no gene match. The CDR3 extends over 14 amino acids. Germline V gene data show CDR1 as SNHLY and CDR2 as FYNNEI. CDR3 protein: CASRGDRGNSPLHF. The CDR3 DNA is TGTGCCAGCAGGGGTGACAGGGGGAATTCACCCCTCCACTTT.

Note on this clone: The junction shows a germline mismatch at one end, possibly a read error. The J gene is TRBJ1-2, the V gene TRBV5-1; 7 nucleotides agree with TRBD1. Germline CDR1 and CDR2: SGHRS and YFSETQ. The length of the CDR3 is 14 residues. Written as DNA, the CDR3 is TGCGCCAGCAGCTTGACAGGGGTTTTATATGGCTACGCCTTC. Its translation: CASSLTGVLYGYAF.

The chain has TRBV15 and TRBJ1-1, with D hard to call. The CDR3 extends over 16 amino acids. Germline assignment: CDR1 LNHNV and CDR2 YYDKDF (reference sequence). The V and J ends lost 0 bases and 10 bases respectively, with 21 bases between them. The CDR3 here is CATSRDLPGVDLGAFF. CDR3 nucleotide sequence: TGTGCCACCAGCAGAGATCTCCCAGGTGTGGATCTGGGAGCTTTCTTT.

This clone showed up just once. V usage is TRBV7-9 and J usage is TRBJ2-5; D is ambiguous. V lost 6 bases and J lost 4, with 18 bases in between. The CDR3 loop spans 15 amino acids. CDR1 and CDR2 from the germline V gene are SEHNR and FQNEAQ (reference sequence). CDR3: CASSTMLGLGETQYF. In DNA form, the CDR3 reads TGTGCCAGCAGTACAATGCTAGGTTTAGGAGAGACCCAGTACTTC.

The V gene is TRBV30, the J gene TRBJ1-6; TRBD1 is a possible D gene (5 bases). The germline V gene has CDR1 GTSNPN and CDR2 SVGIG (reference sequence). The V end was cut by 4 bases, the J end by 7 bases, with 14 bases between. The CDR3 is made up of 14 amino acids. The CDR3 bases are TGTGCCTGGAACACCGGGGGAAGGAATTCACCCCTCCACTTT. It is translated as CAWNTGGRNSPLHF.

This CDR3 is CATSREVTGRDIQYF. The CDR3 nucleotides are TGTGCCACCAGCAGAGAGGTTACTGGTAGAGACATTCAGTACTTC. The V gene is TRBV15, the J gene TRBJ2-4; D unresolved. Trimming took 0 bases from V and 8 from J, leaving 14 bases between them. The CDR3 consists of 15 residues. Germline loops: CDR1 LNHNV, CDR2 YYDKDF (reference sequence). Drawing the rest from reference TRBV15 and TRBJ2-4, the complete variable domain is DAMVIQNPRYQVTQFGKPVTLSCSQTLNHNVMYWYQQKSSQAPKLLFHYYDKDFNNEADTPDNFQSRRPNTSFCFLDIRSPGLGDTAMYLCATSREVTGRDIQYFGAGTRLSVL.

The CDR3 nucleotides read TGTGCCAGCAGCTACCCCTCCGAGGCCCAGTACTTC. It specifies CASSYPSEAQYF. This sequence joins TRBV5-6 and TRBJ2-5; D remains ambiguous. The ends were cut back, 3 bases at V and 9 bases at J, with 12 bases in the middle. This CDR3 has 12 amino acids. Germline values: CDR1 SGHDT, CDR2 YYEEEE.

CDR3 DNA sequence: TGTGCCAGCAGGGCAACACGGCAGGGGGCGACCTACGAGCAGTACGTC. It specifies CASRATRQGATYEQYV. The V call is TRBV5-6, the J call TRBJ2-7, with 8 bases that match TRBD1. V lost 5 bases to trimming and J lost 2 bases; unmatched junction nucleotides: 12. The CDR3 contains 16 residues. The germline V gene encodes CDR1 SGHDT and CDR2 YYEEEE.

As for this clone: One end of the junction fails to match germline, which may point to a read error. The genes are TRBV19 and TRBJ2-2; D may correspond to TRBD1 or TRBD2 (6 bases each). CDR1 and CDR2 from the germline V gene are LNHDA and SQIVND (reference sequence). This CDR3 is built from 13 residues. The CDR3: CAGRGAGTGELFF. The CDR3 region has the DNA TGTGCCGGTAGGGGGGCGGGCACCGGGGAGCTGTTTTTT.

The table lists this clone with a few counts. This chain links TRBV6-6 with TRBJ1-2; possibly TRBD1 for D (6 bases). Trimming took 2 bases from V and 2 from J, leaving 12 bases between them. Germline CDR1 is MNHNY and CDR2 is SVGAGI (reference sequence). The CDR3 covers 15 residues. The CDR3 coding sequence is TGTGCCAGCAGTTACATTGACAGGCCAAACTATGGCTACACCTTC. Its translation is CASSYIDRPNYGYTF.